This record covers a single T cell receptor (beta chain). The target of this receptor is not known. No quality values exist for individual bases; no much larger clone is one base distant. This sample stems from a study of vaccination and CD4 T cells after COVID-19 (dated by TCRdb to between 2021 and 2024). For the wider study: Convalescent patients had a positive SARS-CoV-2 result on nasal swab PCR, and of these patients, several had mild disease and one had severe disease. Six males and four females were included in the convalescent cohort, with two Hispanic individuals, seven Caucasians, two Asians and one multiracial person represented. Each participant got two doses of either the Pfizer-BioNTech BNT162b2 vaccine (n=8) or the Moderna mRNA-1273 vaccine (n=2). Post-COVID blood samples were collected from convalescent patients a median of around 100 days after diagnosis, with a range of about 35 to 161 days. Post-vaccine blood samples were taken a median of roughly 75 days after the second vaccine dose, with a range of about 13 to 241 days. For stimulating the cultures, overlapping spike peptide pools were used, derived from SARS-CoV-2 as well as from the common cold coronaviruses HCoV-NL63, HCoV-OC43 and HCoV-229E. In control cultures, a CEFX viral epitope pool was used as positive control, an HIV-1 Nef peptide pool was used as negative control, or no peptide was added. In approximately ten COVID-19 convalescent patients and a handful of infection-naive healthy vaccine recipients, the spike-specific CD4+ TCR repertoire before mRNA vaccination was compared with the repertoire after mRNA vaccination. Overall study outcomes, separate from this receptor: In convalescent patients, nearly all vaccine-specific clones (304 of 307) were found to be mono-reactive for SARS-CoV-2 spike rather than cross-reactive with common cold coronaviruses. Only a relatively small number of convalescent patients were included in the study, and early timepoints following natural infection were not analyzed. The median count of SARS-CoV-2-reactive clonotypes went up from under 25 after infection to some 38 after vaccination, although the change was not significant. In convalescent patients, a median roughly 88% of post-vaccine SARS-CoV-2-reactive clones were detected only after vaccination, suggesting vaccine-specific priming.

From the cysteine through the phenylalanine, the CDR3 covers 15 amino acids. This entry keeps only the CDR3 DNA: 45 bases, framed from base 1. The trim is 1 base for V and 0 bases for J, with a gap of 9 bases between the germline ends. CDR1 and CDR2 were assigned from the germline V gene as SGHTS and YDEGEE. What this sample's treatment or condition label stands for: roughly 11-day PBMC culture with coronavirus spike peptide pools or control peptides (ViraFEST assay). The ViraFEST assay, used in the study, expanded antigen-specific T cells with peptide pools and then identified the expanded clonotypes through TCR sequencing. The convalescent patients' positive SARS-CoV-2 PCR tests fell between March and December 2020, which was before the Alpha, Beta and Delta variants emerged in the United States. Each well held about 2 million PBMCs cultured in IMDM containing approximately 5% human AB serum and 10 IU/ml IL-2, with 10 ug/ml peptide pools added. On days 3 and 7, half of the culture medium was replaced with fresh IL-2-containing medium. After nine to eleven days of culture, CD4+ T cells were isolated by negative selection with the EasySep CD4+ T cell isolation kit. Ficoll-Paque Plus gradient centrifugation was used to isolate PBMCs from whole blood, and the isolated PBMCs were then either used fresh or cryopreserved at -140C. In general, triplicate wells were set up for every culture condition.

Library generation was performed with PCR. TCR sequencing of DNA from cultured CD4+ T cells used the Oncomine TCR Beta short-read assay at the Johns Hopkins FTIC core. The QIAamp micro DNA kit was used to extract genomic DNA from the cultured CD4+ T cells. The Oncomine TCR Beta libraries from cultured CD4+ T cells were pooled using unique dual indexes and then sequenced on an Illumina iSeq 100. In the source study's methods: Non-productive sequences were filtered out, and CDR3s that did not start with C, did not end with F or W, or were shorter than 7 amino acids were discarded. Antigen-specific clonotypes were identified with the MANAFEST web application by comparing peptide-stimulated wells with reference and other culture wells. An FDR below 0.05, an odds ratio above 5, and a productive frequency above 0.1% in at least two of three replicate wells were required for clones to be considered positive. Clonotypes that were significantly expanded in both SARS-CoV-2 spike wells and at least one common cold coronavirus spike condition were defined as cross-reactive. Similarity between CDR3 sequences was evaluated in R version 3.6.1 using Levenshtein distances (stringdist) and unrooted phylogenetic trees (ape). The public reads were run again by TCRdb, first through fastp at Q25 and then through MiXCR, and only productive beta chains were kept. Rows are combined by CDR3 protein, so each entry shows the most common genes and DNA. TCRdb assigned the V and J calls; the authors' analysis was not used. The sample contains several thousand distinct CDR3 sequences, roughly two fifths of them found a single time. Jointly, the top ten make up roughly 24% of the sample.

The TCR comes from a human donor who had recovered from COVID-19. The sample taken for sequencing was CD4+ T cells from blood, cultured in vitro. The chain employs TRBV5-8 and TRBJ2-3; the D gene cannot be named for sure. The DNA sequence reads TGTGCCAGCAGCTTGTGGAGTTCTAGCACAGATACGCAGTATTTT. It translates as CASSLWSSSTDTQYF.